The 20 T cell receptor beta chains in this list originate from one sample, sequenced in a study of OX40 agonist ivuxolimab in advanced cancers. Profiled with immunoSEQ multiplex PCR; TCRdb holds only in-frame clones, not every one. The table shows 25,000 to 30,000 clones, with 83% occurring only once. The sequences come from CD4+ or CD8+ T cells sorted from blood, collected in a trial of the OX40 agonist ivuxolimab. The source of these receptors is an adult with an advanced solid tumor such as melanoma, head and neck, liver or kidney cancer.

This clone has a single count. J is TRBJ1-3 and V is TRBV6-1, with D perhaps matching TRBD1 (6 bases). Germline CDR1 MNHNS, CDR2 SASEGT. The CDR3 has 14 residues. Trimming shortened V by 4 bases and J by 1 base, and 8 bases separated the two germline ends. Here the CDR3 reads CASSGTGSGNTIYF. The CDR3 coding sequence is TGTGCCAGCAGTGGAACAGGGTCTGGAAACACCATATATTTT.

This clone was seen a handful of times. This chain links TRBV19 with TRBJ1-1; 11 bases are shared with TRBD1. Germline V gives CDR1 LNHDA, CDR2 SQIVND (reference sequence). This CDR3 has 16 residues. With 5 bases clipped from V and 4 bases from J, the junction kept 9 bases outside the gene matches. The CDR3 loop reads CASSAPGTGGFTEAFF. The CDR3, as DNA: TGTGCCAGTAGTGCCCCTGGGACAGGGGGTTTCACTGAAGCTTTCTTT.

The chain combines TRBV29-1 with TRBJ2-1; TRBD2 matches 7 bases. This CDR3 comprises 12 residues. Germline V lookup: CDR1 SQVTM, CDR2 ANQGSEA. V shed 3 bases, J shed 6 bases, and the junction held 2 bases outside the gene matches. The CDR3 region has the DNA TGCAGCGTTGAGTCGGGGGGCAATGAGCAGTTCTTC. The encoded protein is CSVESGGNEQFF.

This clone was recorded a few times. The chain has TRBV5-1 and TRBJ2-1; 9 nucleotides line up with TRBD2. Unmatched junction bases numbered 6, after V lost 5 bases and J lost 3 bases. This CDR3 has 15 residues. Germline-derived CDR1 and CDR2 are SGHRS and YFSETQ. The CDR3 reads CASRVGSGGYNEQFF. The CDR3 DNA reads TGCGCCAGCAGGGTGGGTAGCGGGGGCTACAATGAGCAGTTCTTC.

The V call is TRBV27, the J call TRBJ2-5; the match to TRBD1 covers 9 bases. Germline trimming cut 6 bases from V and 1 base from J; bases unmatched to any gene: 9. Per the germline V gene, CDR1 is MNHEY and CDR2 is SMNVEV (reference sequence). The CDR3 covers 16 residues. CDR3 residues: CASSLNPGQGQETQYF. CDR3 nucleotides: TGTGCCAGCAGCTTGAATCCGGGACAGGGCCAAGAGACCCAGTACTTC.

The chain carries TRBV4-1 and TRBJ2-5; 13 nucleotides align to TRBD2. J lost 5 bases, V lost 5 bases, and 5 bases had no gene match. The germline gives CDR1 MGHRA, CDR2 YSYEKL. CDR3 size: 15 residues. The CDR3 loop reads CASSTTSGGFETQYF. For the CDR3, the DNA is TGCGCCAGCAGCACGACTAGCGGGGGGTTCGAGACCCAGTACTTC.

The rearrangement joins TRBV27 to TRBJ1-6; D is unresolved. V lost 0 bases and J 10 bases, leaving 7 bases between the germline ends. Germline values: CDR1 MNHEY, CDR2 SMNVEV (reference sequence). The CDR3 length is 13 residues. The CDR3, as DNA: TGTGCCAGCAGTTTATCCCCTAGGTCACCCCTCCACTTT. Protein product: CASSLSPRSPLHF.

The gene calls are TRBV11-2 and TRBJ1-3; D not resolved. This CDR3 has 18 residues. The germline CDR1 and CDR2 sequences are SGHAT and FQNNGV. V shed 5 bases and J shed 3 bases, with 23 bases lying between them. CDR3: CASSGLAGPQEIGNTIYF. In nucleotides, the CDR3 is TGTGCCAGCAGCGGCCTGGCAGGCCCCCAGGAGATTGGAAACACCATATATTTT. The variable domain in full, with the rest retrieved from reference TRBV11-2 and TRBJ1-3, is EAGVAQSPRYKIIEKRQSVAFWCNPISGHATLYWYQQILGQGPKLLIQFQNNGVVDDSQLPKDRFSAERLKGVDSTLKIQPAKLEDSAVYLCASSGLAGPQEIGNTIYFGEGSWLTVV.

This clone has a single count. The rearrangement links TRBV19 to TRBJ2-1; D not resolved. Germline loops: CDR1 LNHDA, CDR2 SQIVND (reference sequence). The CDR3 totals 13 residues. The ends were cut back, 4 bases at V and 2 bases at J, with 6 bases in the middle. In DNA, the CDR3 is TGTGCCAGTAGTACCCGAGCCTACAATGAGCAGTTCTTC. Its translation: CASSTRAYNEQFF.

V and J are TRBV5-5 and TRBJ1-5; no clear D. The CDR3 is made up of 16 amino acids. Trimming took off 0 bases at V and 2 bases at J, with 12 bases between the two ends. Germline values: CDR1 SGHKS, CDR2 YYEKEE (reference sequence). The CDR3 nucleotides read TGTGCCAGCAGCTTGGGGGGTTTTGGGGGCAATCAGCCCCAGCATTTT. Amino acid sequence: CASSLGGFGGNQPQHF. The entire variable domain, with the rest obtained from reference TRBV5-5 and TRBJ1-5, is as follows: DAGVTQSPTHLIKTRGQQVTLRCSPISGHKSVSWYQQVLGQGPQFIFQYYEKEERGRGNFPDRFSARQFPNYSSELNVNALLLGDSALYLCASSLGGFGGNQPQHFGDGTRLSIL.

The chain has TRBV28 and TRBJ1-5, with TRBD1 matching over 7 bases. Trimming cost V 3 bases and J 6 bases; bases outside gene matches: 11. CDR1 and CDR2 from the germline V gene are MDHEN and SYDVKM. This CDR3 is built from 16 residues. This CDR3 reads CASSFRRDSRGQPQHF. CDR3 in DNA: TGTGCCAGCAGTTTCCGAAGGGACAGTCGGGGTCAGCCCCAGCATTTT.

The V call is TRBV19, the J call TRBJ2-5, with a weak D call TRBD2 (6 bases). The V and J ends lost 6 bases and 5 bases respectively, with 19 bases between them. Looked up from germline, CDR1 is LNHDA and CDR2 is SQIVND (reference sequence). The CDR3 extends over 15 amino acids. CDR3 in amino acids: CASRADARGLETQYF. CDR3 sequence (DNA): TGTGCCAGTAGGGCCGACGCGCGGGGCCTGGAGACCCAGTACTTC.

This chain uses TRBV5-6 with TRBJ1-5, with 10 bases that match TRBD1. J gave up 6 bases and V 3 bases, and 6 bases lay outside the gene matches. The CDR3 runs 15 residues. The germline gives CDR1 SGHDT, CDR2 YYEEEE. Written as DNA, the CDR3 is TGTGCCAGCAGCTCCTGGGGACAGGGGCTTCAGCCCCAGCATTTT. Its protein is CASSSWGQGLQPQHF. The variable domain in full, completed from reference TRBV5-6 and TRBJ1-5, reads DAGVTQSPTHLIKTRGQQVTLRCSPKSGHDTVSWYQQALGQGPQFIFQYYEEEERQRGNFPDRFSGHQFPNYSSELNVNALLLGDSALYLCASSSWGQGLQPQHFGDGTRLSIL.

As concerns this clone: A read error is possible here, since a much larger clone lies one base away. Other DNA sequences from this sample encode an identical CDR3 as well. The chain couples TRBV30 to TRBJ2-1, with TRBD2 matching 12 bases. V was clipped by 1 base and J by 7 bases; unmatched bases: 2. There are 14 residues in the CDR3. CDR1 is GTSNPN and CDR2 is SVGIG in the germline V gene (reference sequence). The CDR3 DNA reads as TGTGCCTGGAGTGGTACTAGCGGGGGGAATGAGCAGTTCTTC. The encoded protein is CAWSGTSGGNEQFF.

The rearrangement uses TRBV19 and TRBJ2-4; perhaps TRBD1 as D (5 bases). The CDR3 runs to 15 residues. V lost 2 bases, J lost 7 bases, and 15 bases lay in between. Germline CDR1 LNHDA, CDR2 SQIVND (reference sequence). CDR3 region: CASSISSGSFNIQYF. Written as DNA, the CDR3 is TGTGCCAGTAGTATATCCTCAGGGTCGTTTAACATTCAGTACTTC.

The chain has TRBV7-9 and TRBJ2-5, with 7 nucleotides matching TRBD2. V gave up 6 bases and J gave up 5 bases; unmatched junction bases: 6. The CDR3 loop spans 13 amino acids. Per the germline V gene, CDR1 is SEHNR and CDR2 is FQNEAQ (reference sequence). In nucleotides, the CDR3 is TGTGCCAGCAGTTCACCGCGGGGGGAGACCCAGTACTTC. Translating it yields CASSSPRGETQYF.

The rearrangement uses TRBV4-1 and TRBJ2-7; D may be TRBD1 or TRBD2 (5 bases each). From germline, CDR1 is MGHRA and CDR2 YSYEKL. The CDR3 sequence is 14 residues long. The V and J ends lost 4 bases and 0 bases respectively, with 10 bases between them. DNA of the CDR3: TGCGCCAGCAGCCCACGGGACGTCTCCTACGAGCAGTACTTC. As protein: CASSPRDVSYEQYF.

The chain combines TRBV2 with TRBJ1-4, with 11 bases matching TRBD1. This CDR3 spans 14 amino acids. Germline V gene sequence: CDR1 SNHLY, CDR2 FYNNEI. V was clipped by 6 bases and J by 7 bases; unmatched bases: 4. The CDR3, as DNA: TGTGCCAGCAGGCCGGGACAGGGGGGTGAAAAACTGTTTTTT. Encoded protein: CASRPGQGGEKLFF.

The chain links TRBV5-4 to TRBJ2-7; no firm D call. The germline V gene has CDR1 SGHNT and CDR2 YYREEE (reference sequence). There are 14 residues in the CDR3. The ends were cut back, 0 bases at V and 2 bases at J, with 9 bases in the middle. The CDR3 nucleotides are TGTGCCAGCAGCTTGGATCTGGCTACCTACGAGCAGTACTTC. Protein: CASSLDLATYEQYF.

The chain combines TRBV7-2 with TRBJ2-3; TRBD1 aligns across 9 bases. The CDR3 length is 16 residues. V shed 1 base, J shed 3 bases, and the junction held 5 bases outside the gene matches. Germline CDR1 is SGHTA and CDR2 is FQGNSA. The DNA for the CDR3 is TGTGCCAGCAGCTTAGTGAGGACAGGGGTAACAGATACGCAGTATTTT. Protein product: CASSLVRTGVTDTQYF.